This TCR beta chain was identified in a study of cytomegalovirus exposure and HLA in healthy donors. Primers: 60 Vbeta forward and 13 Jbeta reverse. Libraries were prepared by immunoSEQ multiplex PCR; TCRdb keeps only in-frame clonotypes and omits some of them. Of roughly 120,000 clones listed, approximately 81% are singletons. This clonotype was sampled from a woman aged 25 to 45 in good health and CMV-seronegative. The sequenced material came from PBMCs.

The CDR3 nucleotides read TGTGCCAGCAGTTCCTCCGGGACAGGGTTTTACAATGAGCAGTTCTTC. This translates into CASSSSGTGFYNEQFF. The gene calls are TRBV28 and TRBJ2-1; 9 nucleotides line up with TRBD1. Germline lookup yields CDR1 MDHEN and CDR2 SYDVKM. V dropped 4 bases and J dropped 4; count of bases not matched to a gene: 8. The CDR3 length is 16 residues.